This T cell receptor (beta chain) originates from a study of T and B cells in COVID-19 patients. Study context: Blood was sampled from COVID-19 patients who were either actively infected or recovered. Most recovered patients had mild to moderate COVID-19 treated as outpatients. Study outcomes and limitations: Patients with COVID-19 reportedly showed strongly skewed T cell receptor beta variable and joining gene usage. Highly clonal in active COVID-19, TRB repertoires exceeded healthy-donor diversity and richness at recovery.

Only one count was recorded for this clonotype. Its target is unknown. BIOMED2 TRB-A/B primer pools were used in multiplex TRB PCR. TCRdb recomputed calls from the multiplex PCR reads with MiXCR, one row per CDR3 protein. The sample lists 17,000 or so distinct CDR3 sequences, 27% seen once, with about 3% in the top ten. From blood, about 250-550 ng of genomic DNA served as TRB template. Losses at the gene ends were 3 bases for V and 13 bases for J; bases not matched to a gene: 10. The CDR3 consists of 14 residues. Germline values: CDR1 DFQATT, CDR2 SNEGSKA (reference sequence). Sequencing was carried out using blood. The sequence was collected from a human donor who had recovered from COVID-19. The chain couples TRBV20-1 to TRBJ1-6, with TRBD1 identical over 9 bases. CDR3 sequence reads: CSARGTGQIRPLHF. Here the CDR3 DNA reads TGCAGTGCTAGGGGGACAGGGCAAATAAGGCCCCTCCACTTT.